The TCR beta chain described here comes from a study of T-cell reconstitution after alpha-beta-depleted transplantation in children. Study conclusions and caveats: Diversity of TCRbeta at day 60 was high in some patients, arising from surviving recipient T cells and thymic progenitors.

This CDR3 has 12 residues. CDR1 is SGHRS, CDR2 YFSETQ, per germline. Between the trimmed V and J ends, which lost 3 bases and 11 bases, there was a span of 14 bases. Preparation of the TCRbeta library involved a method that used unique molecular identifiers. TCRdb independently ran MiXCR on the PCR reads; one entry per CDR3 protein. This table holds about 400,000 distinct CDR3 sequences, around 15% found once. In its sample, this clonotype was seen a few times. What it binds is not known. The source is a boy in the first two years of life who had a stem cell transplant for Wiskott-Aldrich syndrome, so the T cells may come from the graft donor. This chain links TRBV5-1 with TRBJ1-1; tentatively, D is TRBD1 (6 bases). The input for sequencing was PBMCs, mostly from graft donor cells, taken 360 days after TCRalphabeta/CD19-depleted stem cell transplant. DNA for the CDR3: TGCGCCAGCAGCTCCACAGGGTCTTCGGCTTTCTTT. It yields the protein CASSSTGSSAFF.